This T cell receptor beta chain is drawn from a study of blood T cell repertoires in COVID-19 (dated by TCRdb to about 2020). With respect to the entire study: Samples covering the acute and convalescent phases of COVID-19 were provided by collaborators in the United States, Italy and Spain. The samples were drawn from two sources: the first 160 participants of the ongoing ImmuneRACE study, and 950 to 1,500 subjects contributed by 6 global collaborators. The repertoires were released in a freely available public database meant as a resource for research on the immune response to SARS-CoV-2. Deeply sampled blood TCRbeta repertoires from subjects exposed to, actively infected with, or recovered from COVID-19 were included in the dataset. Nearly every sample came with metadata listing a de-identified subject ID, COVID-19 status, age in years and sex. The prospective study material was composed of cDNA or gDNA derived from T cells, B-cell-depleted T cells, or PBMCs. Where HLA class I and class II types were available, the types were taken from metadata supplied by the sample provider, not from assay-based typing. Results the study describes overall, beyond this receptor: How much clinical and demographic metadata was included differed by source and by participant, and the metadata was provided uncurated.

Participants in the prospective study were enrolled through a virtual design, were aged about 18 to 100 years, and lived in some 24 United States geographic areas. In the prospective study, cohorts were assigned on the basis of participant-reported clinical history obtained from a screening survey and a study questionnaire. Recovered participants in ImmuneRACE Cohort 3 were defined as having two consecutive negative NP/OP PCR tests, clearance from a healthcare professional, or resolution of symptoms. In the prospective study, mobile phlebotomists collected whole blood, serum and a nasopharyngeal or oropharyngeal swab from each participant. Prospective study participants could optionally give additional blood draws and questionnaires over an approximately two-month period. Blood samples from the prospective study were shipped frozen or at room temperature prior to DNA extraction. TCRbeta CDR3 regions were amplified from genomic DNA by means of the immunoSEQ Assay, a bias-controlled multiplex PCR. As for how the authors treated the data: Nucleated cell counts per sample were estimated from amplification of reference gene primers within the assay. To quantify the absolute abundance of each unique TCRbeta CDR3 rearrangement, sequence reads were collapsed and filtered. For each sample, productive Simpson clonality was calculated by taking the square root of Simpson's diversity index across productive rearrangements. In its TCRdb copy, this immuneACCESS table keeps in-frame sequences only and misses some clones. Where compared with another copy, unresolved V genes explain less than half of these, and the others have no known cause. That table furnishes V, J and clone size, whereas the DNA furnished D and trimming. Recorded for this sample are approximately 240,000 clones; around 90% of them occurred a single time. Less than 2.5% of the sample belongs to the ten largest clones.

As concerns this clone: Its antigen is unknown. The sample holds no much larger clone one base away, and base qualities are not on file.

Measured from the cysteine to the phenylalanine, the CDR3 is 16 residues long. This entry keeps only the CDR3 DNA: 48 bases, framed from base 1. Clipping removes 1 base from V and 0 bases from J, with 5 as the unmatched junction base count. The germline V gene sets CDR1 to SGHRS and CDR2 to YFSETQ. This receptor was taken from a woman between 18 and 29 years old who had recovered from COVID-19. Material: PBMCs or T cells enriched from blood (not recorded which). This sequence uses TRBV5-1 and TRBJ2-3; 7 junctional bases match TRBD1. The CDR3 protein sequence reads: CASSLPTGSSTDTQYF. The nucleotide sequence is given as TGCGCCAGCAGCTTGCCGACAGGGTCTAGCACAGATACGCAGTATTTT. Full variable domain (CDR3 extended with the reference TRBV5-1 and TRBJ2-3 proteins): KAGVTQTPRYLIKTRGQQVTLSCSPISGHRSVSWYQQTPGQGLQFLFEYFSETQRNKGNFPGRFSGRQFSNSRSEMNVSTLELGDSALYLCASSLPTGSSTDTQYFGPGTRLTVL.